This TCR beta chain stems from a study of PD-L1 blockade in urothelial cancer. The method was immunoSEQ multiplex PCR; TCRdb's version includes in-frame clones alone and lacks a portion of them. The sample shows 85,000 to 95,000 clones, around 91% of them seen only once. This sample's time point: pretreatment peripheral blood. CDR1 and CDR2 (germline): SGHTA, FQGNSA. V was clipped by 1 base and J by 3 bases; unmatched bases: 6. The CDR3 spans 15 residues. This clonotype originated in a man in his 60s with urothelial cancer. The genes are TRBV7-2 and TRBJ2-7; 7 bases align to TRBD2. Material: PBMCs, obtained around atezolizumab (anti-PD-L1) treatment. In DNA, the CDR3 is TGTGCCAGCAGCTTAGGGCCAGGACTAGGCTACGAGCAGTACTTC. It yields the protein CASSLGPGLGYEQYF.